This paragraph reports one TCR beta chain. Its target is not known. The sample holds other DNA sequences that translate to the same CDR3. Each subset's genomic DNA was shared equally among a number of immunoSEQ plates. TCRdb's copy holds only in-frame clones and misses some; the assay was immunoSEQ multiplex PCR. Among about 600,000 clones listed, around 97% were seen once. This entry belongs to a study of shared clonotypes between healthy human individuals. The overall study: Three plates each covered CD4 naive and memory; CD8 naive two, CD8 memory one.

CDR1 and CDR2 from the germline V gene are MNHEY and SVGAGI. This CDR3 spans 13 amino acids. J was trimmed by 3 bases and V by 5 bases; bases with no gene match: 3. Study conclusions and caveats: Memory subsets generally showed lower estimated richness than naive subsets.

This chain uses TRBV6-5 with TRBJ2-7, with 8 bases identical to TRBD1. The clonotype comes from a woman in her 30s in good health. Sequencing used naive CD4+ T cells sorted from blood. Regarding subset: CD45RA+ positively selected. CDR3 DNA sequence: TGTGCCAGCAGTCGGACAGGGCACTACGAGCAGTACTTC. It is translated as CASSRTGHYEQYF.